This T cell receptor beta chain is drawn from a study of T cells expressing NK-cell markers. Following a re-call of the 5' RACE reads, TCRdb has one entry per CDR3 protein and lacks DNA. The sample shows approximately 380,000 distinct CDR3 sequences, and roughly 5.4% sits with its ten largest clones. The CDR3 runs to 16 residues. Germline V lookup: CDR1 SQVTM, CDR2 ANQGSEA. The chain couples TRBV29-1 to TRBJ2-3; the TRBD1 assignment by TCRdb is unverifiable without DNA. The sequencing input was blood T cells: a sorted CD56 or NKG2C T cell subset, CD4+ or CD8+ T cells, or bulk PBMC T cells (not recorded which). This clonotype originated in a man aged 18 to 70 in good health. The CDR3 spells CSVPPRGAGVRNTQYF.